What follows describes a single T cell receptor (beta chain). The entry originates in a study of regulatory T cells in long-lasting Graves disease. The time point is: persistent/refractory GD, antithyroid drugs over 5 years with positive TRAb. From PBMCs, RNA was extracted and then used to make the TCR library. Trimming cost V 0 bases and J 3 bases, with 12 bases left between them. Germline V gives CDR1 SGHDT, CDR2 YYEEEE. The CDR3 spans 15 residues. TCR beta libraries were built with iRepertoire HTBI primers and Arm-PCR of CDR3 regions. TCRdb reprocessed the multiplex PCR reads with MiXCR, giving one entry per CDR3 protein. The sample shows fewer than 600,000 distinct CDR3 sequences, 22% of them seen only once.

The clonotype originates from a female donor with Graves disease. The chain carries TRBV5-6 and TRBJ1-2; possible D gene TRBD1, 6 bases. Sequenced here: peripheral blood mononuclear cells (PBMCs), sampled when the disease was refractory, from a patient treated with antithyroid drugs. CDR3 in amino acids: CASSLVGQKDYGYTF. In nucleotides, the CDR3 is TGTGCCAGCAGCTTGGTAGGACAGAAGGACTATGGCTACACCTTC. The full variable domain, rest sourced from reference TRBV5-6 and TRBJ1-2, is DAGVTQSPTHLIKTRGQQVTLRCSPKSGHDTVSWYQQALGQGPQFIFQYYEEEERQRGNFPDRFSGHQFPNYSSELNVNALLLGDSALYLCASSLVGQKDYGYTFGSGTRLTVV.